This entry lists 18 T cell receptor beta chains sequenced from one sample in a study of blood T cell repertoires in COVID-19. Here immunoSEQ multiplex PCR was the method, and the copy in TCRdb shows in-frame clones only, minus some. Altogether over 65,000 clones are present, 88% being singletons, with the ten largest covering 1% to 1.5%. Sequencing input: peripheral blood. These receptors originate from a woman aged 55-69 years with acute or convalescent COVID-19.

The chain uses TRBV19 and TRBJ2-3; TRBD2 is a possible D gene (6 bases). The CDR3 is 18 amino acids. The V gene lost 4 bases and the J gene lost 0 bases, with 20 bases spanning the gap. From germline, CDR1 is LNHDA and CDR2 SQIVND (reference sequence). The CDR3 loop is CASSTPPGRGTSTDTQYF. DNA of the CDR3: TGTGCCAGTAGTACCCCCCCGGGTCGGGGGACTAGCACAGATACGCAGTATTTT.

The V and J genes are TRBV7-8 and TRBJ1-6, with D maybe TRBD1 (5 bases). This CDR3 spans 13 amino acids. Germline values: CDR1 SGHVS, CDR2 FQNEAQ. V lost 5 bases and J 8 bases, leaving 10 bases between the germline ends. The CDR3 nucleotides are TGTGCCAGCAGCCCAAGCAGGGATTCACCCCTCCACTTT. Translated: CASSPSRDSPLHF.

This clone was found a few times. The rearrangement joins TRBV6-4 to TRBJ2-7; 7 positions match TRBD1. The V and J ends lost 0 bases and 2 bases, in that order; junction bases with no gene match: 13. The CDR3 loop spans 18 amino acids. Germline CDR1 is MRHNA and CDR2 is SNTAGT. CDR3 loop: CASSDSRGQEFLPYEQYV. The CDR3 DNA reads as TGTGCCAGCAGTGACTCGAGAGGACAGGAGTTTTTACCCTACGAGCAGTACGTC.

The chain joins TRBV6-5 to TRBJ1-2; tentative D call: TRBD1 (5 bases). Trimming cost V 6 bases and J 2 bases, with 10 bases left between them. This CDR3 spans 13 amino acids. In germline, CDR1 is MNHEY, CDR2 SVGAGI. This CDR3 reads CASRATANYGYTF. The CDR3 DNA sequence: TGTGCCAGCAGGGCGACAGCAAACTATGGCTACACCTTC.

CDR3 amino acids: CAWSGQAATNEKLFF. The CDR3, as DNA: TGTGCCTGGTCGGGACAGGCTGCAACTAATGAAAAACTGTTTTTT. The rearrangement uses TRBV30 and TRBJ1-4, with 8 bases aligning to TRBD1. V lost 5 bases to trimming and J lost 0 bases; unmatched junction nucleotides: 5. CDR3 size: 15 residues. CDR1 and CDR2 (germline): GTSNPN, SVGIG (reference sequence).

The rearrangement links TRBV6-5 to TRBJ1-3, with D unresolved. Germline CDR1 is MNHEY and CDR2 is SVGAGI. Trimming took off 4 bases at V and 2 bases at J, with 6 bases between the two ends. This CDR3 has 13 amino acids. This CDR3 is CASSWGAGNTIYF. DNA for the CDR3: TGTGCCAGCAGTTGGGGAGCTGGAAACACCATATATTTT.

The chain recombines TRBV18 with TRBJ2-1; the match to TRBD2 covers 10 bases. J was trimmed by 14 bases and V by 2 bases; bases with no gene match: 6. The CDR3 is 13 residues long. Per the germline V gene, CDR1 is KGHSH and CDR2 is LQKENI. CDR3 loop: CASSPKSGGDEFF. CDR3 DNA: TGTGCCAGCTCACCAAAGAGCGGGGGGGATGAGTTCTTC.

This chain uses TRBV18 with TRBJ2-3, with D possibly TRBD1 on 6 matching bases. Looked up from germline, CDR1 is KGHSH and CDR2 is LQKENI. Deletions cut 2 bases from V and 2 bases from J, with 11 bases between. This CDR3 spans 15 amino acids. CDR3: CASSPSRDTTDTQYF. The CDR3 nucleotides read TGTGCCAGCTCACCATCGAGGGACACCACAGATACGCAGTATTTT.

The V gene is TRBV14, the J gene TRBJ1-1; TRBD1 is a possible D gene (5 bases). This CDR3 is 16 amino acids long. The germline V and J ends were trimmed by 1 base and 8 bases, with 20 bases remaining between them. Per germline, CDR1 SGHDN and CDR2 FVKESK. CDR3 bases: TGTGCCAGCAGCCAAGGAACGACAGCCTTGGTGAGGGAAGCTTTCTTT. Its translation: CASSQGTTALVREAFF.

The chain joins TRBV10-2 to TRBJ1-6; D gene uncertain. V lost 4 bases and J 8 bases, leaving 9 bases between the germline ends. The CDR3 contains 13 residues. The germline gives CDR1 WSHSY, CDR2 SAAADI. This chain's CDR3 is CASSVNSYSPLHF. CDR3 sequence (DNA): TGCGCCAGCAGTGTAAACAGCTATTCACCCCTCCACTTT.

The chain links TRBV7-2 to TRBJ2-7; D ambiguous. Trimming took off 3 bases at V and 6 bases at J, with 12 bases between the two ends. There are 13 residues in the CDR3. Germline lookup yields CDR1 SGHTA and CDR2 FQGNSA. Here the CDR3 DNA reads TGTGCCAGCAGCTTCGAACCGGGTCTCGAGCAGTACGTC. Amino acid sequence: CASSFEPGLEQYV.

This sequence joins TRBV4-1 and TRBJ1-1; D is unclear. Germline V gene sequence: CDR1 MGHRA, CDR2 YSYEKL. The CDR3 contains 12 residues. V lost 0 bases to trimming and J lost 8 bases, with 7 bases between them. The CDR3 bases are TGCGCCAGCAGCCAAGATTACAAGGAAGCTTTCTTT. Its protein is CASSQDYKEAFF.

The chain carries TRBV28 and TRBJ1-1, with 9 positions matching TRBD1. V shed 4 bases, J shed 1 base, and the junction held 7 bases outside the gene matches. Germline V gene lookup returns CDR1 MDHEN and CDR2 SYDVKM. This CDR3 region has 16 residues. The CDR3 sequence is CASSYLQGARNTEAFF. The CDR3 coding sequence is TGTGCCAGCAGTTACCTACAGGGGGCGCGGAACACTGAAGCTTTCTTT.

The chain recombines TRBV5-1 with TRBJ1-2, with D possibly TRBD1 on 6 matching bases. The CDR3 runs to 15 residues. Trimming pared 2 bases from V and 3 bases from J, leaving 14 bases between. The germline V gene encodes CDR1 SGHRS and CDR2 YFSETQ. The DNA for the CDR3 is TGCGCCAGCAGCTTAATTGTGACAGGTGACTATGGCTACACCTTC. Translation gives CASSLIVTGDYGYTF.

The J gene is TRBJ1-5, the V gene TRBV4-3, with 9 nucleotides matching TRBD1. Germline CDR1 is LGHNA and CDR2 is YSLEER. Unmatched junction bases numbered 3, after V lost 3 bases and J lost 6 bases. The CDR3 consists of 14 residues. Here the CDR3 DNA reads TGCGCCAGCAGCCAGGGACAGGGTGGTCAGCCCCAGCATTTT. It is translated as CASSQGQGGQPQHF.

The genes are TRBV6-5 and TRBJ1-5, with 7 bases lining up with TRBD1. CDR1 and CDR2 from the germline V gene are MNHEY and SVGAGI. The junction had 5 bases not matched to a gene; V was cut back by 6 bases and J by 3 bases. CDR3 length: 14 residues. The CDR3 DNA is TGTGCCAGCAGACCGACAGGGCCCAATCAGCCCCAGCATTTT. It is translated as CASRPTGPNQPQHF.

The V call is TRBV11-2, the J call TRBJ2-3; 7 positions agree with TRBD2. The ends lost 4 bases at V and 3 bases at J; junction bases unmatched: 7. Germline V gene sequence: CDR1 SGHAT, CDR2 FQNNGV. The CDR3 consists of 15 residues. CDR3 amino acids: CASSWGGSETDTQYF. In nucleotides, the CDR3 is TGTGCCAGCAGCTGGGGCGGGAGTGAAACAGATACGCAGTATTTT.

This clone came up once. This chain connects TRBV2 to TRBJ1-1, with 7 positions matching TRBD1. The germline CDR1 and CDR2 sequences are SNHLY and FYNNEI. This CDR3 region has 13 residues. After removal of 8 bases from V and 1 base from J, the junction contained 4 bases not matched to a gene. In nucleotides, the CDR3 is TGTGCCAGCGGGGACAGCCGGAACACTGAAGCTTTCTTT. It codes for CASGDSRNTEAFF. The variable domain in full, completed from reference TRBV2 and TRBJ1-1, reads EPEVTQTPSHQVTQMGQEVILRCVPISNHLYFYWYRQILGQKVEFLVSFYNNEISEKSEIFDDQFSVERPDGSNFTLKIRSTKLEDSAMYFCASGDSRNTEAFFGQGTRLTVV.